This T cell receptor beta chain was captured by sequencing in a study of shared clonotypes between healthy human individuals. Study-level results: Represented diversity, genetic and exposure-history alike, was limited by few donors. Non-shared clonotypes were found to have lower generation probabilities than the clonotypes that were shared by all four of the sorted-subset donors.

CDR1 and CDR2 (germline): SQVTM, ANQGSEA. CDR3 size: 11 residues. The germline V and J ends were trimmed by 4 bases and 8 bases, with 11 bases remaining between them. Only Caucasian adults living in Nashville, Tennessee served as donors. On this clone: Its antigen is not identified.

Assay: immunoSEQ multiplex PCR; the TCRdb copy retains only in-frame clones and omits some. The table has 550,000 to 850,000 clones, 55% to 75% seen once. The V call is TRBV29-1, the J call TRBJ1-1, with unresolved D. This TCR came from a woman in her thirties in good health. The specimen sequenced was memory CD4+ T cells sorted from blood. Subset given: CD45RA-negative fraction. DNA for the CDR3: TGCAGCGTTGGAGAGGGTGAAGAAGCTTTCTTT. Translating gives CSVGEGEEAFF.